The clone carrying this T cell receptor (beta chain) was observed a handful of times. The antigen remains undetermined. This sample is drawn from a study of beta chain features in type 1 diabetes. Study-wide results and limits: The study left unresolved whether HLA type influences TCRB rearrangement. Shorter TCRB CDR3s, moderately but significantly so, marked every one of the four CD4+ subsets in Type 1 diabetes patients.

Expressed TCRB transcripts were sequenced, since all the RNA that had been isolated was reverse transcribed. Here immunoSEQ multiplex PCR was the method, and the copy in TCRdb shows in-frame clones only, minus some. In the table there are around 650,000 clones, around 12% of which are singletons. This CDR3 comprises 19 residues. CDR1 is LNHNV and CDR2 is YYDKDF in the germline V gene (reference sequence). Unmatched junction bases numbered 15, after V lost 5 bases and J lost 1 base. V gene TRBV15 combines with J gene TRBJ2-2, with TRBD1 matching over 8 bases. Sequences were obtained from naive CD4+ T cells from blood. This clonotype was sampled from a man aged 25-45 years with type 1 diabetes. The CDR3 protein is CATSGILGSGTGNTGELFF. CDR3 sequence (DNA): TGTGCCACCAGCGGAATCTTGGGTTCCGGGACAGGGAACACCGGGGAGCTGTTTTTT.